The 9 T cell receptor beta chains below come from one sample, sequenced in a study of cytomegalovirus exposure and HLA in healthy donors. The PCR was carried out with 60 Vbeta primers and 13 Jbeta primers. Assay used: immunoSEQ multiplex PCR; TCRdb lists only in-frame clones, some missing. The repertoire includes under 200,000 clones, around three quarters of them detected once, and 2.3% sits in the top ten. Sequences were obtained from PBMCs. These TCRs come from a woman aged 45-65 years in good health and CMV-seronegative.

This clone was recorded once. In DNA form, the CDR3 reads TGTGCCAGCAGCTTGCCGGCAGGGGCAGTGAACACTGAAGCTTTCTTT. Translation: CASSLPAGAVNTEAFF. The genes are TRBV5-6 and TRBJ1-1, with D tentatively TRBD1 (6 bases). The germline CDR1 and CDR2 sequences are SGHDT and YYEEEE. V was shortened by 1 base and J by 0 bases, with 13 bases between the two germline ends. This CDR3 region has 16 residues.

The chain combines TRBV4-3 with TRBJ2-2; 7 nucleotides line up with TRBD2. V lost 1 base and J lost 4; bases outside the gene matches: 3. This CDR3 comprises 15 residues. Per germline, CDR1 LGHNA and CDR2 YSLEER. CDR3 DNA: TGCGCCAGCAGCCAAGCACGGGGGGTCACCGGGGAGCTGTTTTTT. It is translated as CASSQARGVTGELFF.

The rearrangement joins TRBV2 to TRBJ2-1; tentative D call: TRBD2 (6 bases). The CDR3 consists of 15 residues. Trimming shortened V by 1 base and J by 4 bases, and 11 bases separated the two germline ends. Germline V gene lookup returns CDR1 SNHLY and CDR2 FYNNEI. The CDR3 DNA sequence: TGTGCCAGCAGTGAAGATGCGGGGTTATACAATGAGCAGTTCTTC. Protein product: CASSEDAGLYNEQFF.

The rearrangement uses TRBV2 and TRBJ1-1; 10 bases match TRBD1. Germline-derived CDR1 and CDR2 are SNHLY and FYNNEI. The CDR3 is 17 amino acids. V lost 4 bases, J lost 0 bases, and 8 bases stayed unmatched. The DNA for the CDR3 is TGTGCCAGCAGTGCCACCGGGACAGGGGATATGAACACTGAAGCTTTCTTT. Translating gives CASSATGTGDMNTEAFF.

DNA of the CDR3: TGTGCCAGCAGCTTAGCTACAGGGGTCGGCACTGAAGCTTTCTTT. As protein: CASSLATGVGTEAFF. The rearrangement joins TRBV7-6 to TRBJ1-1; TRBD1 matches at 7 bases. Germline V gene data show CDR1 as SGHVS and CDR2 as FNYEAQ. After removal of 0 bases from V and 4 bases from J, the junction contained 5 bases not matched to a gene. There are 15 residues in the CDR3. Looking up the rest from reference TRBV7-6 and TRBJ1-1 gives the full variable domain: GAGVSQSPRYKVTKRGQDVALRCDPISGHVSLYWYRQALGQGPEFLTYFNYEAQQDKSGLPNDRFSAERPEGSISTLTIQRTEQRDSAMYRCASSLATGVGTEAFFGQGTRLTVV.

The chain uses TRBV7-2 and TRBJ2-5, with TRBD2 matching over 8 bases. The germline V gene has CDR1 SGHTA and CDR2 FQGNSA. The CDR3 totals 15 residues. V shed 2 bases and J 1 base; nucleotides not matched to a gene: 3. CDR3 nucleotide sequence: TGTGCCAGCAGCTTAAACGGGAGGGTCCAAGAGACCCAGTACTTC. Protein product: CASSLNGRVQETQYF.

This chain joins TRBV9 and TRBJ2-3; TRBD1 is a possible D gene (6 bases). The germline gives CDR1 SGDLS, CDR2 YYNGEE. The CDR3 spans 17 residues. V dropped 0 bases and J dropped 1 base, with 15 bases sitting between them. The CDR3 protein is CASSVVEGDGGTDTQYF. The CDR3 nucleotides are TGTGCCAGCAGCGTAGTCGAGGGGGATGGTGGCACAGATACGCAGTATTTT.

The V call is TRBV7-9, the J call TRBJ1-5, with TRBD1 identical over 9 bases. With 5 bases clipped from V and 5 bases from J, the junction kept 10 bases outside the gene matches. The germline CDR1 and CDR2 sequences are SEHNR and FQNEAQ (reference sequence). The CDR3 runs to 16 residues. The CDR3 coding sequence is TGTGCCAGCAGCCCCTACAGGACAGGGGTAGATCAGCCCCAGCATTTT. Residues: CASSPYRTGVDQPQHF. Looking up the rest from reference TRBV7-9 and TRBJ1-5 gives the full variable domain: DTGVSQNPRHKITKRGQNVTFRCDPISEHNRLYWYRQTLGQGPEFLTYFQNEAQLEKSRLLSDRFSAERPKGSFSTLEIQRTEQGDSAMYLCASSPYRTGVDQPQHFGDGTRLSIL.

The sample holds one count of this clone. The J gene is TRBJ2-7, the V gene TRBV21-1; TRBD2, as called in the table, went unchecked against the DNA. TRBV21-1 is tagged as a pseudogene. This CDR3 is 16 amino acids long. CDR3 loop: CASRTTIAGGTYEQYF. CDR3 in DNA: TGTGCCAGCAGGACTACCATAGCGGGAGGGACCTACGAGCAGTACTTC.